The rows below give T cell receptor beta chains drawn from one sample of a study of CD8 T cells in Susac syndrome. From the immunoSEQ multiplex PCR reads, TCRdb called clonotypes with MiXCR, one entry per CDR3 protein. The top ten clones hold 0.12% of a sample with 350,000 to 550,000 distinct CDR3 sequences, approximately 85% of them seen once. Sequenced input: CD8+ T cells from PBMCs. Receptors were obtained from a human donor with multiple sclerosis. Both conserved end residues are part of each CDR3. The order of the fields is D gene, J gene, V gene, clone size, CDR3 DNA, CDR3 protein. D genes are given only for firm matches. Some rows have no size entry. The others give once, few or many, or a class for an expanded clone.

d_gene: TRBD1; j_gene: TRBJ2-3; v_gene: TRBV29-1; abundance: .; CDR3nt: TGCAGCGCCTTGACGACAGGGGCAGATACGCAGTATTTT; CDR3aa: CSALTTGADTQYF
d_gene: TRBD1; j_gene: TRBJ2-7; v_gene: TRBV30; abundance: .; CDR3nt: TGTGCCTGGAGTGTAGAGACAGGGAAATACGAGCAGTACTTC; CDR3aa: CAWSVETGKYEQYF
d_gene: .; j_gene: TRBJ2-5; v_gene: TRBV7-9; abundance: .; CDR3nt: TGTGCCAGCAGCGACCCGGCGAGGGAGACCCAGTACTTC; CDR3aa: CASSDPARETQYF
d_gene: TRBD2; j_gene: TRBJ2-1; v_gene: TRBV28; abundance: .; CDR3nt: TGTGCCAGCAGTTTATTATATCCGGGACTAGCGGGAGGCGAGCAGTTCTTC; CDR3aa: CASSLLYPGLAGGEQFF
d_gene: .; j_gene: TRBJ1-4; v_gene: TRBV7-6; abundance: .; CDR3nt: TGTGCCAGCAGCTTAGTGGCCGGGTTGGGTAATGAAAAACTGTTTTTT; CDR3aa: CASSLVAGLGNEKLFF
d_gene: .; j_gene: TRBJ2-7; v_gene: TRBV20-1; abundance: .; CDR3nt: TGCAGTGCTAGAGAGACCTCAGGGAGCTACGAGCAGTACTTC; CDR3aa: CSARETSGSYEQYF
d_gene: .; j_gene: TRBJ1-6; v_gene: TRBV10-3; abundance: few; CDR3nt: TGTGCCATCAGTGTTTTAGTGAGCTCCTATAATTCACCCCTCCACTTT; CDR3aa: CAISVLVSSYNSPLHF
d_gene: .; j_gene: TRBJ1-1; v_gene: TRBV19; abundance: .; CDR3nt: TGTGCCAGTAGCCCCCGGCAGGGTTATTCGGTGAACACTGAAGCTTTCTTT; CDR3aa: CASSPRQGYSVNTEAFF
d_gene: .; j_gene: TRBJ2-3; v_gene: TRBV2; abundance: .; CDR3nt: TGTGCCAGCAGTGAAGCGGGGCCGGGGGGCACAGATACGCAGTATTTT; CDR3aa: CASSEAGPGGTDTQYF
d_gene: .; j_gene: TRBJ2-4; v_gene: TRBV12-3/TRBV12-4; abundance: .; CDR3nt: TGTGCCAGCAGTCCCTCTAGGTACATTCAGTACTTC; CDR3aa: CASSPSRYIQYF
d_gene: .; j_gene: TRBJ1-2; v_gene: TRBV10-3; abundance: .; CDR3nt: TGTGCCATCAGTGAAGGGAGTAAACTAGTTCCTCGGGGCTACACCTTC; CDR3aa: CAISEGSKLVPRGYTF
d_gene: .; j_gene: TRBJ1-5; v_gene: TRBV2; abundance: .; CDR3nt: TGTGCCAGCAGGGGGTTTCCTAGTACGGATAGCAATCAGCCCCAGCATTTT; CDR3aa: CASRGFPSTDSNQPQHF
d_gene: .; j_gene: TRBJ2-2; v_gene: TRBV12-5; abundance: .; CDR3nt: TGTGCTAGTGGTTTTTGGACACCAGGCCTCACCGGGGAGCTGTTTTTT; CDR3aa: CASGFWTPGLTGELFF
d_gene: .; j_gene: TRBJ1-1; v_gene: TRBV29-1; abundance: .; CDR3nt: TGCAGCGTTCAACTCGGGGCTGAAGCTTTCTTT; CDR3aa: CSVQLGAEAFF
d_gene: .; j_gene: TRBJ2-5; v_gene: TRBV7-6; abundance: .; CDR3nt: TGTGCCAGCAGCGAACCCCGGGCTCGGGGAGAGACCCAGTACTTC; CDR3aa: CASSEPRARGETQYF
d_gene: TRBD1; j_gene: TRBJ1-2; v_gene: TRBV5-1; abundance: .; CDR3nt: TGCGCCAGCAACTTCGAATGGGACAGGCTTTCTGGCTACACCTTC; CDR3aa: CASNFEWDRLSGYTF
d_gene: TRBD2; j_gene: TRBJ2-1; v_gene: TRBV24-1; abundance: .; CDR3nt: TGTGCCACCAGTGACTCGCGACTAGCGGGAGAAGGGCCCTACAATGAGCAGTTCTTC; CDR3aa: CATSDSRLAGEGPYNEQFF
d_gene: .; j_gene: TRBJ1-1; v_gene: TRBV27; abundance: many; CDR3nt: TGTGCCAGTAGTCCCGGGACGGCGAACACTGAAGCTTTCTTT; CDR3aa: CASSPGTANTEAFF
d_gene: .; j_gene: TRBJ2-7; v_gene: TRBV6-2/TRBV6-3; abundance: .; CDR3nt: TGTGCCAGCAGTAAACAGGGAAGGTACGAGCAGTACTTC; CDR3aa: CASSKQGRYEQYF
d_gene: TRBD1; j_gene: TRBJ2-7; v_gene: TRBV28; abundance: .; CDR3nt: TGTGCCAGCAGATGGACAGGGGATACCGAGCAGTACTTC; CDR3aa: CASRWTGDTEQYF
d_gene: .; j_gene: TRBJ2-5; v_gene: TRBV20-1; abundance: once; CDR3nt: TGCAGTGCTACAGTGTACCAAGAGACCCAGTACTTC; CDR3aa: CSATVYQETQYF
d_gene: TRBD1; j_gene: TRBJ1-5; v_gene: TRBV28; abundance: .; CDR3nt: TGTGCCGGTGGAACAGGGGGCAACAATCAGCCCCAGCATTTT; CDR3aa: CAGGTGGNNQPQHF
d_gene: TRBD1; j_gene: TRBJ2-7; v_gene: TRBV6-5; abundance: .; CDR3nt: TGTGCCAGCAGTTTTCCACCGGGACAGGGCCGCCACGAGCAGTACTTC; CDR3aa: CASSFPPGQGRHEQYF
d_gene: .; j_gene: TRBJ2-7; v_gene: TRBV27; abundance: .; CDR3nt: TGTGCCAGCAGTACCCAGGGCAGCTACGAGCAGTACTTC; CDR3aa: CASSTQGSYEQYF
d_gene: .; j_gene: TRBJ1-1; v_gene: TRBV6-5; abundance: .; CDR3nt: TGTGCCAGCTCCATGTTCCCAGTTCTGAACACTGAAGCTTTCTTT; CDR3aa: CASSMFPVLNTEAFF
d_gene: TRBD1; j_gene: TRBJ2-7; v_gene: TRBV6-5; abundance: .; CDR3nt: TGTGCCACGTTCACAGGGGGTACCCCCTACGAGCAGTACTTC; CDR3aa: CATFTGGTPYEQYF
d_gene: .; j_gene: TRBJ1-1; v_gene: TRBV4-1; abundance: .; CDR3nt: TGCGCCAGCAGCCAGCACGGACAGCCGAACACTGAAGCTTTCTTT; CDR3aa: CASSQHGQPNTEAFF
d_gene: .; j_gene: TRBJ2-1; v_gene: TRBV9; abundance: .; CDR3nt: TGTGCCAGCAGCGCCCCCTTAGGAGGCCGAACGGATTATGAGCAGTTCTTC; CDR3aa: CASSAPLGGRTDYEQFF
d_gene: .; j_gene: TRBJ1-1; v_gene: TRBV7-6; abundance: once; CDR3nt: TGTGCCAGCAGCTCAACCGGGGGGAGCACTGAAGCTTTCTTT; CDR3aa: CASSSTGGSTEAFF
d_gene: TRBD2; j_gene: TRBJ2-1; v_gene: TRBV27; abundance: .; CDR3nt: TGTGCCAGCAGTTTCACTAGCGGAAACAATGAGCAGTTCTTC; CDR3aa: CASSFTSGNNEQFF
d_gene: TRBD2; j_gene: TRBJ2-7; v_gene: TRBV28; abundance: .; CDR3nt: TGTGCCAGCAGTTTTGTCATTAGCGGGAGAGGGAGAACCTACGAGCAGTACTTC; CDR3aa: CASSFVISGRGRTYEQYF
d_gene: TRBD2; j_gene: TRBJ2-1; v_gene: TRBV3-1; abundance: .; CDR3nt: TGTGCCAGCAGCCAAGTACTAGCGGGGGGGCTCGAGCAGTTCTTC; CDR3aa: CASSQVLAGGLEQFF
d_gene: .; j_gene: TRBJ1-1; v_gene: TRBV4-1; abundance: .; CDR3nt: TGCGCCAGCAGCAGCGCCGCCCAGGAAGCTTTCTTT; CDR3aa: CASSSAAQEAFF
d_gene: TRBD1; j_gene: TRBJ2-7; v_gene: TRBV10-3; abundance: .; CDR3nt: TGTGCCATCAGGACCGGGACAGGGCCCTACGAGCAGTACTTC; CDR3aa: CAIRTGTGPYEQYF
d_gene: .; j_gene: TRBJ1-3; v_gene: TRBV28; abundance: .; CDR3nt: TGTGCCAGCAGGCGTGGACAGAGCTCTGGAAACACCATATATTTT; CDR3aa: CASRRGQSSGNTIYF
d_gene: TRBD2; j_gene: TRBJ2-5; v_gene: TRBV12-3/TRBV12-4; abundance: .; CDR3nt: TGTGCCAGCAGACACTCGGGGGGATCCCACCAAGAGACCCAGTACTTC; CDR3aa: CASRHSGGSHQETQYF
d_gene: TRBD1; j_gene: TRBJ2-7; v_gene: TRBV19; abundance: .; CDR3nt: TGTGCCAGTAGTATAGACCGGACAGGGGACGCAACCTACGAGCAGTACTTC; CDR3aa: CASSIDRTGDATYEQYF
d_gene: .; j_gene: TRBJ2-3; v_gene: TRBV10-2; abundance: .; CDR3nt: TGCGCCAGCACCCAAGGGTACCCCAGCGCAGATACGCAGTATTTT; CDR3aa: CASTQGYPSADTQYF
d_gene: TRBD2; j_gene: TRBJ2-7; v_gene: TRBV29-1; abundance: .; CDR3nt: TGCAGCGCCTTGACTAGCGAGACCTACGAGCAGTACTTC; CDR3aa: CSALTSETYEQYF
d_gene: .; j_gene: TRBJ2-3; v_gene: TRBV7-9; abundance: .; CDR3nt: TGTGCCAGCAGCCCCGCCCACGGGGAAGATACGCAGTATTTT; CDR3aa: CASSPAHGEDTQYF
d_gene: .; j_gene: TRBJ1-1; v_gene: TRBV5-4; abundance: once; CDR3nt: TGTGCCAGCAGCTTGTGGCAGGGGTTCGACACTGAAGCTTTCTTT; CDR3aa: CASSLWQGFDTEAFF
d_gene: .; j_gene: TRBJ2-3; v_gene: TRBV4-1; abundance: .; CDR3nt: TGCGCCAGCAGCCCCCACTATGAGGGGACCGATCCAGATACGCAGTATTTT; CDR3aa: CASSPHYEGTDPDTQYF
d_gene: .; j_gene: TRBJ2-7; v_gene: TRBV7-8; abundance: once; CDR3nt: TGTGCCAGCAGCCCTACACAGGGGCGGGGGTACGAGCAGTACTTC; CDR3aa: CASSPTQGRGYEQYF
d_gene: TRBD2; j_gene: TRBJ2-3; v_gene: TRBV5-1; abundance: .; CDR3nt: TGCGCCAGCAGCTTGGAATTCAGCGGGGGGATACATACGCAGTATTTT; CDR3aa: CASSLEFSGGIHTQYF
d_gene: .; j_gene: TRBJ1-5; v_gene: TRBV18; abundance: .; CDR3nt: TGTGCCAGCTCCCTAGGTAACCCAGAGCCCCAGCATTTT; CDR3aa: CASSLGNPEPQHF
d_gene: .; j_gene: TRBJ2-2; v_gene: TRBV13; abundance: .; CDR3nt: TGTGCCAGCAAGCCTAAGAACACCGGGGAGCTGTTTTTT; CDR3aa: CASKPKNTGELFF
d_gene: .; j_gene: TRBJ1-2; v_gene: TRBV3-1; abundance: .; CDR3nt: TGTGCCAGCAGCCAAGCCCAGGGGCGGGAAAGTGGCTACACCTTC; CDR3aa: CASSQAQGRESGYTF
d_gene: TRBD2; j_gene: TRBJ2-3; v_gene: TRBV5-1; abundance: .; CDR3nt: TGCGCCAGCAGCACCGGGACTAGCAATGAAGATACGCAGTATTTT; CDR3aa: CASSTGTSNEDTQYF
d_gene: TRBD1; j_gene: TRBJ2-7; v_gene: TRBV15; abundance: .; CDR3nt: TGTGCCACCAGCGGTACAGGGGGCTACGGCGAGCAGTACTTC; CDR3aa: CATSGTGGYGEQYF
d_gene: .; j_gene: TRBJ2-7; v_gene: TRBV7-9; abundance: .; CDR3nt: TGTGCCAGCAGCCTACAGAGGGGGTACGAGCAGTACTTC; CDR3aa: CASSLQRGYEQYF
d_gene: .; j_gene: TRBJ2-7; v_gene: TRBV30; abundance: .; CDR3nt: TGTGCCTGGAGTGTACCAGGGGTCGAGCAGTACTTC; CDR3aa: CAWSVPGVEQYF
d_gene: .; j_gene: TRBJ2-1; v_gene: TRBV15; abundance: once; CDR3nt: TGTGCCACCAGCCCCATCGAGGAGAACTCCTACAATGAGCAGTTCTTC; CDR3aa: CATSPIEENSYNEQFF
d_gene: .; j_gene: TRBJ2-1; v_gene: TRBV24-1; abundance: .; CDR3nt: TGTGCCACCAGTGGAAGGGACACCACCTCCTACAATGAGCAGTTCTTC; CDR3aa: CATSGRDTTSYNEQFF
d_gene: .; j_gene: TRBJ1-5; v_gene: TRBV5-1; abundance: .; CDR3nt: TGCGCCAGCAGCTTGGACCGATATCAGCCCCAGCATTTT; CDR3aa: CASSLDRYQPQHF
d_gene: .; j_gene: TRBJ1-1; v_gene: TRBV30; abundance: .; CDR3nt: TGTGCCTGGAGCGAGGACGGGAACACTGAAGCTTTCTTT; CDR3aa: CAWSEDGNTEAFF
d_gene: .; j_gene: TRBJ2-3; v_gene: TRBV2; abundance: .; CDR3nt: TGTGCCAGCGAGGGGGAGCGGGTCTTGGCAGATACGCAGTATTTT; CDR3aa: CASEGERVLADTQYF